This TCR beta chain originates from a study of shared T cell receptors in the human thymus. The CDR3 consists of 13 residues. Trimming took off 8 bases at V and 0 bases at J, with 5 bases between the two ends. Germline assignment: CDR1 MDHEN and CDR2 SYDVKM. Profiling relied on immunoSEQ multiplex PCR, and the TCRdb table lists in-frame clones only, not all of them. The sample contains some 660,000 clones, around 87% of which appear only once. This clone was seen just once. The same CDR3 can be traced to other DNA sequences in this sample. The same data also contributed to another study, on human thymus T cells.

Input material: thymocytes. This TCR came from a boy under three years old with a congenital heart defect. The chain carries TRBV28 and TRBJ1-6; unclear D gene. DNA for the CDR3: TGTGCCAGCGAGGGCTCCTATAATTCACCCCTCCACTTT. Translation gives CASEGSYNSPLHF.